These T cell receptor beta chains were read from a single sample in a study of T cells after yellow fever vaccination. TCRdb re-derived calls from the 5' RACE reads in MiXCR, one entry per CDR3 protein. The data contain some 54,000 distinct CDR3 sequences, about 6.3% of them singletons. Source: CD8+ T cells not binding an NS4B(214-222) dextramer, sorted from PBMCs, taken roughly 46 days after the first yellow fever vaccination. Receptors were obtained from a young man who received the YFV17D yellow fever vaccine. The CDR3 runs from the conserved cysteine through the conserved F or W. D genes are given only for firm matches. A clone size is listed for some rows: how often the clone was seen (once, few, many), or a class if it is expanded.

TGTGCCAGCAGCCGACAGGGGTACACTGAAGCTTTCTTT	CASSRQGYTEAFF	few	TRBV7-2	TRBJ1-1	TRBD1
TGTGCCAGCAGTACCTCCGAAAAGATCCCTGACGAGCAGTTCTTC	CASSTSEKIPDEQFF	few	TRBV12-3/TRBV12-4	TRBJ2-1	.
TGTGCCACCAGTTCAGGACAGTTTCGTCAGCCCCAGCATTTT	CATSSGQFRQPQHF	.	TRBV24-1	TRBJ1-5	.
TGTGCCAGCAGCTTGGAGTGGGGGACAGATACGCAGTATTTT	CASSLEWGTDTQYF	few	TRBV7-8	TRBJ2-3	.
TGCGCCAGCAGCCACCGAGCGGGGGGGTCCTACAATGAGCAGTTCTTC	CASSHRAGGSYNEQFF	many	TRBV4-1	TRBJ2-1	TRBD2
TGTGCCAGCAGCTTAGTGGGACCCTACCAGGGCACAGATACGCAGTATTTT	CASSLVGPYQGTDTQYF	.	TRBV7-2	TRBJ2-3	.
TGTGCCAGCACCCCCCTTCGAGAGACTGAAGCTTTCTTT	CASTPLRETEAFF	few	TRBV6-2/TRBV6-3	TRBJ1-1	.
TGTGCCAGCAGCCCTACAGGGGGCTATGGCTACACCTTC	CASSPTGGYGYTF	few	TRBV7-9	TRBJ1-2	TRBD1
TGCAGTGCTGAACAGGTGCATGAGCAGTTCTTC	CSAEQVHEQFF	.	TRBV20-1	TRBJ2-1	.
TGCAGCGTTGAGCAGGGAGAGCACATTCAGTACTTC	CSVEQGEHIQYF	few	TRBV29-1	TRBJ2-4	.
TGTGCCAGCAGTGAAACGGAGTACAGGGGAGCAACTAATGAAAAACTGTTTTTT	CASSETEYRGATNEKLFF	many	TRBV2	TRBJ1-4	TRBD1
TGCGCCAGCAGCTTGGGCTGGACAGGGGTTAACTATGGCTACACCTTC	CASSLGWTGVNYGYTF	medium-sized	TRBV5-1	TRBJ1-2	TRBD1
TGTGCCTGGAGTATGAATGAGCAGTTCTTC	CAWSMNEQFF	.	TRBV30	TRBJ2-1	.
TGTGCCAGCAGTACCGGGACTAGCTTTTACGAGCAGTACTTC	CASSTGTSFYEQYF	medium-sized	TRBV12-3/TRBV12-4	TRBJ2-7	TRBD2
TGTGCCAGCAGTCTTTCAGGGGGCTGGACTGAAGCTTTCTTT	CASSLSGGWTEAFF	.	TRBV6-2/TRBV6-3	TRBJ1-1	TRBD1
TGCAGTGCTAGAACGACTAGCGGGGGGGCCAAGGTAGAAGAGCAGTTCTTC	CSARTTSGGAKVEEQFF	.	TRBV20-1	TRBJ2-1	TRBD2
TGCGCCAGCAGCCGAAACGAGAAACTTACAGGTAACACTGAAGCTTTCTTT	CASSRNEKLTGNTEAFF	many	TRBV4-1	TRBJ1-1	.
TGTGCCTGGAGTCCACCCACCTCAGGGACTGGAAACACCATATATTTT	CAWSPPTSGTGNTIYF	.	TRBV30	TRBJ1-3	.
TGCGCCAGCAGCCAGGCGGGGTACAATGAGCAGTTCTTC	CASSQAGYNEQFF	many	TRBV4-3	TRBJ2-1	.
TGCGCCAGCAGCCAGGCTGGGGGGGGACAGGGGGCTTATCAGCCCCAGCATTTT	CASSQAGGGQGAYQPQHF	few	TRBV4-1	TRBJ1-5	TRBD1
TGTGCCAGCAGCCTTGAAGTCAGGGACACTGAAGCTTTCTTT	CASSLEVRDTEAFF	many	TRBV6-2/TRBV6-3	TRBJ1-1	.
TGTGCCAGCAGCGGAAAAAAAGGAGGAATTGACACCGGGGAGCTGTTTTTT	CASSGKKGGIDTGELFF	.	TRBV9	TRBJ2-2	.
TGTGCCACCAGCAGAGGACGATCAGGGTCCTACAATGAGCAGTTCTTC	CATSRGRSGSYNEQFF	.	TRBV15	TRBJ2-1	.
TGTGCCAGCAGCCAAGAGGGGGCTCTCGGTACACCCCTCCACTTT	CASSQEGALGTPLHF	.	TRBV14	TRBJ1-6	.
TGCGCCAGCAGCCAAGATCTTGGAGACTACGAGCAGTACTTC	CASSQDLGDYEQYF	few	TRBV4-3	TRBJ2-7	.
TGCGCCAGCAGCCCGGCCTCCCCTGGGGGACAGAGGAATTCACCCCTCCACTTT	CASSPASPGGQRNSPLHF	.	TRBV5-1	TRBJ1-6	TRBD1
TGCGCCAGCAGCCATCCCCCAGCGGGACAGGAGGGGGAAAAACTGTTTTTT	CASSHPPAGQEGEKLFF	.	TRBV4-1	TRBJ1-4	TRBD1
TGTGCCAGCAGAAGACTTACAGGTCATGGCTACACCTTC	CASRRLTGHGYTF	many	TRBV12-3/TRBV12-4	TRBJ1-2	.
TGCAGCGTTCTACCTAGCGGGAGATACACCGGGGAGCTGTTTTTT	CSVLPSGRYTGELFF	many	TRBV29-1	TRBJ2-2	TRBD2
TGTGCCAGCAGTTACTCGTCACTTTTCGATGCCGGGGAGCTGTTTTTT	CASSYSSLFDAGELFF	many	TRBV6-5	TRBJ2-2	.
TGCGCCAGCAGCTTTACTCTAGCGGGGGAGTACAATGAGCAGTTCTTC	CASSFTLAGEYNEQFF	.	TRBV5-1	TRBJ2-1	TRBD2
TGCGCCAGCAGCCTAGGACAGGGTGAAGCCTACGAGCAGTACTTC	CASSLGQGEAYEQYF	many	TRBV4-3	TRBJ2-7	TRBD1